The 26 T cell receptor beta chains listed next were all sequenced from one sample in a study of T cells in Graves' hyperthyroidism and ophthalmopathy (dated by TCRdb to 2018 to 2020). The receptor library was made with multiplex PCR. TCRdb lists the instrument as Illumina HiSeq 2000. Amplification of TCR beta CDR3 regions was carried out from RNA transcripts. The first round of RT-PCR for the TCR CDR3 was performed with the HTBI primer set and the Qiagen OneStep RT-PCR kit. Starting from the raw public reads, TCRdb applied fastp trimming at Q25, assembled clones with MiXCR and retained in-frame beta chains. Each entry is one CDR3 protein sequence, shown with its most common DNA and genes. Across this sample there are about 710,000 distinct CDR3 sequences, with about 17% seen only once. The ten biggest clones cover about 8.4% of the sample. Sequencing was done on a sample of blood. These receptors were taken from a young man with Graves' hyperthyroidism.

This clonotype has a count of ten or more. The chain recombines TRBV27 with TRBJ2-7; 11 nucleotides align to TRBD2. This CDR3 is built from 15 residues. V lost 2 bases, J lost 6 bases, and 6 bases stayed unmatched. Germline lookup yields CDR1 MNHEY and CDR2 SMNVEV (reference sequence). The CDR3 bases are TGTGCCAGCAGTTTAGATAGCGGACTAGCGGGCGAGCAGTACTTC. This gives the protein CASSLDSGLAGEQYF.

This sequence joins TRBV2 and TRBJ1-5; TRBD1 is a possible D gene (5 bases). V was shortened by 5 bases and J by 7 bases, with 15 bases between the two germline ends. CDR1 and CDR2 (germline): SNHLY, FYNNEI. The CDR3 has 14 residues. The CDR3 protein is CASSPFDSKQPQHF. The CDR3 DNA reads TGTGCCAGCAGTCCTTTCGACAGTAAACAGCCCCAGCATTTT.

The table lists this clonotype with a few counts. This sequence joins TRBV4-1 and TRBJ1-3; unclear D gene. Trimming took off 2 bases at V and 0 bases at J, with 11 bases between the two ends. CDR3 length equals 16 residues. Germline CDR1 reads MGHRA; CDR2 reads YSYEKL. In DNA form, the CDR3 reads TGCGCCAGCAGCCAACCGGCCGGGCCCTCTGGAAACACCATATATTTT. This codes for CASSQPAGPSGNTIYF.

This clonotype was observed a few times. The chain combines TRBV7-9 with TRBJ2-7; possibly TRBD1 or TRBD2 for D (5 bases each). Trimming pared 3 bases from V and 2 bases from J, leaving 11 bases between. The germline CDR1 and CDR2 sequences are SEHNR and FQNEAQ (reference sequence). The CDR3 contains 14 residues. The CDR3, as DNA: TGTGCCAGCAGCTTCAGGGCGGAGGCCTACGAGCAGTACTTC. This gives the protein CASSFRAEAYEQYF.

Many counts were recorded for this clonotype. The chain combines TRBV30 with TRBJ1-2; D is unresolved. Trimming shortened V by 0 bases and J by 5 bases, and 16 bases separated the two germline ends. This CDR3 contains 15 residues. Germline V CDR1 and CDR2: GTSNPN, SVGIG (reference sequence). The CDR3 region has the DNA TGTGCCTGGAGTGTCTTCGACTCAGATTGGTATGGCTACACCTTC. Encoded protein: CAWSVFDSDWYGYTF.

This rearrangement joins TRBV24-1 to TRBJ1-2; tentative D call: TRBD1 (5 bases). CDR3 length: 14 residues. The V gene lost 0 bases and the J gene lost 8 bases, with 12 bases spanning the gap. Germline-derived CDR1 and CDR2 are KGHDR and SFDVKD. The CDR3 spells CATSDLLGVGGYTF. The CDR3 nucleotides read TGTGCCACCAGTGATTTGCTAGGGGTTGGCGGCTACACCTTC.

This clonotype has at least ten counts. V gene TRBV28 combines with J gene TRBJ2-7, with D possibly TRBD1 on 6 matching bases. There are 13 residues in the CDR3. Germline lookup yields CDR1 MDHEN and CDR2 SYDVKM. V lost 5 bases to trimming and J lost 3 bases, with 11 bases between them. The CDR3 DNA follows: TGTGCCAGCAGTACCGACAGGAACTACGAGCAGTACTTC. Residues: CASSTDRNYEQYF.

A remark on this clonotype: Being one base from a much bigger clone, this may be a read error. Likely a read error: the CDR3 ends without its conserved phenylalanine or tryptophan. The rearrangement uses TRBV6-2 or TRBV6-3 and TRBJ1-1; TRBD1 matches at 7 bases. V gave up 0 bases and J gave up 1 base; unmatched junction bases: 11. CDR1 and CDR2 (germline): MNHEY, SVGEGT. The CDR3 is 18 amino acids. The CDR3 is CASSYSVSPGQPNTEAFL. In DNA form, the CDR3 reads TGTGCCAGCAGTTACTCGGTGTCCCCGGGACAGCCGAACACTGAAGCTTTCCTT.

The J gene is TRBJ2-7, the V gene TRBV7-9, with D tentatively TRBD1 (6 bases). V was pared by 5 bases and J by 3 bases, with 11 bases between. The CDR3 totals 13 residues. Germline V gene data show CDR1 as SEHNR and CDR2 as FQNEAQ (reference sequence). The CDR3 nucleotides are TGTGCCAGCAGCACAGGGTTGGGCTACGAGCAGTACTTC. Residues: CASSTGLGYEQYF. The variable domain in full, completed from reference TRBV7-9 and TRBJ2-7, reads DTGVSQNPRHKITKRGQNVTFRCDPISEHNRLYWYRQTLGQGPEFLTYFQNEAQLEKSRLLSDRFSAERPKGSFSTLEIQRTEQGDSAMYLCASSTGLGYEQYFGPGTRLTVT.

This clonotype has only a few counts. The rearrangement uses TRBV5-1 and TRBJ1-3; D perhaps matches TRBD1 (5 bases). V was trimmed by 4 bases and J by 1 base, leaving 12 bases between them. Germline V CDR1 and CDR2: SGHRS, YFSETQ. The CDR3 sequence is 15 residues long. CDR3 sequence: CASSRDGGSGNTIYF. CDR3 DNA: TGCGCCAGCAGCCGGGACGGCGGGTCTGGAAACACCATATATTTT.

Ten or more counts support this clonotype. V is TRBV3-1 and J is TRBJ2-5; 10 positions agree with TRBD2. CDR1 LGHDT and CDR2 YNNKEL come from the germline V gene (reference sequence). The V gene end was trimmed by 1 base and the J gene end by 5 bases; junction bases not matched to a gene: 7. The CDR3 is 16 residues long. The chain's CDR3 is CASSQVLAGDFETQYF. The CDR3 DNA reads as TGTGCCAGCAGCCAAGTGCTAGCGGGAGATTTTGAGACCCAGTACTTC.

This clonotype was seen a few times. The chain combines TRBV7-6 with TRBJ1-6; the D is unclear. Deletions cut 2 bases from V and 7 bases from J, with 24 bases between. This CDR3 region has 19 residues. Looked up from germline, CDR1 is SGHVS and CDR2 is FNYEAQ. DNA for the CDR3: TGTGCCAGCAGCTTAAATCAAGAGGGTCTGCGTGGGAGGAATTCACCCCTCCACTTT. Translated, it gives CASSLNQEGLRGRNSPLHF. Drawing the rest from reference TRBV7-6 and TRBJ1-6, the complete variable domain is GAGVSQSPRYKVTKRGQDVALRCDPISGHVSLYWYRQALGQGPEFLTYFNYEAQQDKSGLPNDRFSAERPEGSISTLTIQRTEQRDSAMYRCASSLNQEGLRGRNSPLHFGNGTRLTVT.

This clonotype was seen more than once but under ten times. The V call is TRBV20-1, the J call TRBJ2-2; the match to TRBD2 covers 9 bases. V was clipped by 3 bases and J by 5 bases; unmatched bases: 4. The germline gives CDR1 DFQATT, CDR2 SNEGSKA (reference sequence). The CDR3 length is 14 residues. The CDR3 sequence is CSARLAGETGELFF. The DNA of the CDR3 is TGCAGTGCTAGGTTAGCGGGAGAAACCGGGGAGCTGTTTTTT.

This clonotype was detected ten times or more. The chain combines TRBV12-3 or TRBV12-4 with TRBJ2-5, with 7 bases identical to TRBD1. Trimming took 5 bases from V and 5 from J; bases not matched to a gene: 5. The CDR3 runs 13 residues. CDR3: CASSMTGRETQYF. In DNA form, the CDR3 reads TGTGCCAGCAGTATGACAGGGCGGGAGACCCAGTACTTC.

This clonotype was seen at least ten times. This chain joins TRBV28 and TRBJ1-6, with unresolved D. V lost 2 bases and J lost 0, with 11 bases in between. Germline lookup yields CDR1 MDHEN and CDR2 SYDVKM. The CDR3 length is 17 residues. As DNA, the CDR3 is TGTGCCAGCAGTTTAGGTCGGCGGAGCTCCTATAATTCACCCCTCCACTTT. Translation: CASSLGRRSSYNSPLHF. The full variable domain, rest sourced from reference TRBV28 and TRBJ1-6, is DVKVTQSSRYLVKRTGEKVFLECVQDMDHENMFWYRQDPGLGLRLIYFSYDVKMKEKGDIPEGYSVSREKKERFSLILESASTNQTSMYLCASSLGRRSSYNSPLHFGNGTRLTVT.

V usage is TRBV9 and J usage is TRBJ2-1; D may be TRBD2 (6 bases). Trimming cost V 2 bases and J 2 bases, with 11 bases left between them. The CDR3 sequence is 15 residues long. CDR1 SGDLS and CDR2 YYNGEE come from the germline V gene. CDR3 sequence (DNA): TGTGCCAGCAGCGTGGGAGGCGGGGCCTACAATGAGCAGTTCTTC. Its translation: CASSVGGGAYNEQFF.

In this sample, this clonotype turned up a few times. V gene TRBV30 combines with J gene TRBJ1-3; D gene unclear. Germline lookup yields CDR1 GTSNPN and CDR2 SVGIG (reference sequence). The CDR3 is 17 amino acids. Trimming shortened V by 1 base and J by 0 bases, and 16 bases separated the two germline ends. This CDR3 is CAWSAITFGISGNTIYF. CDR3 nucleotide sequence: TGTGCCTGGAGTGCAATAACGTTTGGTATCTCTGGAAACACCATATATTTT.

This clonotype was observed at least ten times. V gene TRBV7-8 combines with J gene TRBJ2-3, with 7 bases that match TRBD2. CDR1 and CDR2 (germline): SGHVS, FQNEAQ. The trim removed 7 bases at V and 2 bases at J, leaving 6 bases unmatched. This CDR3 region has 14 residues. For the CDR3, the DNA is TGTGCCAGCATCCGGGGACTAAACACAGATACGCAGTATTTT. Translating it yields CASIRGLNTDTQYF.

The chain combines TRBV29-1 with TRBJ1-2; D not resolved. The CDR3 runs 13 residues. The V and J ends lost 1 base and 7 bases respectively, with 13 bases between them. Germline lookup yields CDR1 SQVTM and CDR2 ANQGSEA. The CDR3 region is CSVEGEDYRGYTF. The DNA of the CDR3 is TGCAGCGTTGAAGGAGAGGACTATCGTGGCTACACCTTC.

This chain links TRBV7-9 with TRBJ1-1, with D unclear. V was cut by 8 bases and J by 0 bases, with 13 bases left in between. The CDR3 length is 14 residues. Germline CDR1 is SEHNR and CDR2 is FQNEAQ (reference sequence). Here the CDR3 reads CASRPPRLNTEAFF. DNA of the CDR3: TGTGCCAGCCGCCCCCCCCGCTTGAACACTGAAGCTTTCTTT. Full variable domain (outside the CDR3, taken from reference TRBV7-9 and TRBJ1-1): DTGVSQNPRHKITKRGQNVTFRCDPISEHNRLYWYRQTLGQGPEFLTYFQNEAQLEKSRLLSDRFSAERPKGSFSTLEIQRTEQGDSAMYLCASRPPRLNTEAFFGQGTRLTVV.

Concerning this clonotype: A clone one base away is much larger, so this may be a read error. Since no conserved phenylalanine or tryptophan closes the CDR3, a read error is the likely cause. The chain carries TRBV6-2 or TRBV6-3 and TRBJ2-7, with a tentative D call TRBD2 (6 bases). CDR3 size: 17 residues. CDR1 and CDR2 (germline): MNHEY, SVGEGT. V gave up 0 bases and J gave up 1 base, with 16 bases separating them. The CDR3 nucleotides are TGTGCCAGCAGTTACTCACTAGCAGGCCCTTCGTCCTACGAGCAGTACCTC. It yields the protein CASSYSLAGPSSYEQYL.

Many counts were recorded for this clonotype. The chain's CDR3 is CASHALSRDTGELFF. The CDR3 region has the DNA TGTGCCAGTCACGCCCTGAGCAGGGACACCGGGGAGCTGTTTTTT. The chain is built from TRBV19 and TRBJ2-2, with a weak D call TRBD1 (5 bases). CDR3 length: 15 residues. CDR1 and CDR2 from the germline V gene are LNHDA and SQIVND (reference sequence). Trimming shortened V by 8 bases and J by 3 bases, and 16 bases separated the two germline ends.

The chain has TRBV2 and TRBJ2-5; TRBD2 aligns across 12 bases. Per germline, CDR1 SNHLY and CDR2 FYNNEI. The CDR3 consists of 15 residues. J gave up 2 bases and V 8 bases, and 6 bases lay outside the gene matches. CDR3 loop: CASAGLAGIQETQYF. The CDR3 DNA is TGTGCCAGCGCAGGACTAGCGGGAATTCAAGAGACCCAGTACTTC.

This clonotype was seen more than once but under ten times. V gene TRBV7-9 combines with J gene TRBJ1-6; D unclear. The CDR3 runs 12 residues. Germline-derived CDR1 and CDR2 are SEHNR and FQNEAQ (reference sequence). V was cut by 10 bases and J by 6 bases, with 10 bases left in between. This chain's CDR3 is CAISRLNSPLHF. In DNA form, the CDR3 reads TGTGCCATCTCAAGGCTTAATTCACCCCTCCACTTT.

The rearrangement links TRBV30 to TRBJ2-7; D possibly corresponds to TRBD2 (6 bases). Per germline, CDR1 GTSNPN and CDR2 SVGIG (reference sequence). This CDR3 spans 15 amino acids. The V and J ends lost 1 base and 2 bases respectively, with 15 bases between them. The CDR3 bases are TGTGCCTGGAGTGCCAACACAAAGCGGGCCTACGAGCAGTACTTC. Protein sequence: CAWSANTKRAYEQYF.

This clonotype was seen at least ten times. The rearrangement links TRBV18 to TRBJ2-3; 13 bases are a match to TRBD2. The CDR3 runs to 14 residues. The V segment lost 3 bases and the J segment 8 bases; nucleotides outside the gene matches: 2. CDR1 is KGHSH and CDR2 is LQKENI in the germline V gene. CDR3 in DNA: TGTGCCAGCTCACCCGGACTAGCGGGAGCTACGCAGTATTTT. This gives the protein CASSPGLAGATQYF.